Each of the 15 T cell receptor beta chains below was sequenced from the same sample in a study of kidney transplant recipient with SARS-CoV-2 infection. One entry per CDR3 protein, called by TCRdb with MiXCR from the reads. The profile shows roughly 250,000 distinct CDR3 sequences, around 30% of them singletons. Sequencing used a blood sample, obtained at baseline and between days 110 and 120 from a kidney transplant recipient. The receptors were gathered from a male patient in his thirties who had COVID-19 and was a kidney transplant recipient. Some T cells may be supplied by the graft donor.

This clonotype has ten or more counts. The chain couples TRBV4-1 to TRBJ2-7; no clear D gene. CDR1 is MGHRA and CDR2 is YSYEKL in the germline V gene. This CDR3 has 16 residues. V gave up 1 base and J gave up 6 bases, with 19 bases separating them. The DNA of the CDR3 is TGCGCCAGCAGCCAAGCCTACACCCTGGGGTACGGCGAGCAGTACTTC. This sequence encodes CASSQAYTLGYGEQYF.

This clonotype was observed a few times. The CDR3 protein is CASSLEAGGRNEQFF. The CDR3 coding sequence is TGTGCCAGCAGCTTAGAAGCGGGGGGGAGGAATGAGCAGTTCTTC. This chain links TRBV11-3 with TRBJ2-1; 10 nucleotides align to TRBD2. J was trimmed by 7 bases and V by 0 bases; bases with no gene match: 3. Germline CDR1 SGHNT, CDR2 YENEEA. This CDR3 contains 15 residues. Using reference TRBV11-3 and TRBJ2-1 for the parts outside the CDR3, the full variable domain is EAGVVQSPRYKIIEKKQPVAFWCNPISGHNTLYWYLQNLGQGPELLIRYENEEAVDDSQLPKDRFSAERLKGVDSTLKIQPAELGDSAVYLCASSLEAGGRNEQFFGPGTRLTVL.

This clonotype came up many times. This chain links TRBV19 with TRBJ2-3; maybe TRBD2 (7 bases). The V and J ends lost 2 bases and 0 bases respectively, with 9 bases between them. This CDR3 contains 15 residues. CDR1 is LNHDA and CDR2 is SQIVND in the germline V gene (reference sequence). In nucleotides, the CDR3 is TGTGCCAGTAGTATACGGGGGGCTAGCACAGATACGCAGTATTTT. Amino acids: CASSIRGASTDTQYF.

In its sample, this clonotype was seen many times. The rearrangement links TRBV11-2 to TRBJ2-1, with 9 bases identical to TRBD2. Germline CDR1 is SGHAT and CDR2 is FQNNGV. The CDR3 covers 17 residues. Trimming took 1 base from V and 4 from J; bases not matched to a gene: 8. CDR3 sequence reads: CASSLGASGTLYNEQFF. For the CDR3, the DNA is TGTGCCAGCAGCTTAGGGGCTAGCGGGACCCTTTACAATGAGCAGTTCTTC.

Turning to this clonotype: This may come from a read error, since a much larger clone is one base off. The rearrangement joins TRBV16 to TRBJ1-2, with no clear D. Per germline, CDR1 KGHSY and CDR2 FQNENV. The germline V and J ends were trimmed by 4 bases and 4 bases, with 22 bases remaining between them. This CDR3 is built from 17 residues. CDR3 protein: CASSLVKAVRKTYGYTF. The DNA for the CDR3 is TGTGCCAGCAGCCTAGTAAAGGCCGTTAGAAAGACCTATGGCTACACCTTC.

This clonotype was seen a handful of times. The gene calls are TRBV6-6 and TRBJ2-3; 9 nucleotides align to TRBD1. The CDR3 is 15 amino acids. Losses at the gene ends were 6 bases for V and 1 base for J; bases not matched to a gene: 5. Germline CDR1 is MNHNY and CDR2 is SVGAGI (reference sequence). DNA for the CDR3: TGTGCCAGCAGGGAACGGGACAGGGGCACAGATACGCAGTATTTT. The encoded protein is CASRERDRGTDTQYF.

In its sample, this clonotype was seen once. Possible read error: a much larger clone is one base away. The rearrangement uses TRBV5-3 and TRBJ1-2; D is unresolved. TRBV5-3 is assigned to the ORF class and has an uncertain function. The V end lost 7 bases, the J end lost 4 bases, and 23 bases lay between the germline ends. This CDR3 has 16 residues. The chain's CDR3 is CARSVKVARKTYGYTF. In DNA form, the CDR3 reads TGTGCCAGATCAGTAAAAGTGGCGAGAAAGACCTATGGCTACACCTTC.

The chain joins TRBV7-8 to TRBJ2-1; 8 nucleotides match TRBD1. Germline assignment: CDR1 SGHVS and CDR2 FQNEAQ. The CDR3 covers 16 residues. After removal of 5 bases from V and 2 bases from J, the junction contained 8 bases not matched to a gene. CDR3 protein: CASSTIDRGTYNEQFF. CDR3 coding DNA: TGTGCCAGCAGCACAATCGACAGGGGAACCTACAATGAGCAGTTCTTC.

There are many counts of this clonotype. CDR3 residues: CATPLFGENYGYTF. CDR3 nucleotide sequence: TGTGCCACCCCGTTGTTTGGGGAGAACTATGGCTACACCTTC. This chain links TRBV9 with TRBJ1-2; D ambiguous. The V end was cut by 9 bases, the J end by 2 bases, with 17 bases between. Germline V gene lookup returns CDR1 SGDLS and CDR2 YYNGEE. CDR3 length equals 14 residues.

Ten or more counts support this clonotype. V and J are TRBV5-1 and TRBJ1-2; maybe TRBD1 (5 bases). Trimming took off 3 bases at V and 0 bases at J, with 15 bases between the two ends. Germline V gives CDR1 SGHRS, CDR2 YFSETQ. The CDR3 spans 16 residues. CDR3 sequence: CASSSQTQTANYGYTF. The CDR3 DNA reads TGCGCCAGCAGCTCCCAAACACAGACAGCTAACTATGGCTACACCTTC.

As for this clonotype: This may be a read error: a much more frequent sequence differs by one nucleotide. The gene calls are TRBV25-1 and TRBJ1-3; no firm D call. The germline V gene encodes CDR1 MGHDK and CDR2 SYGVNS. This CDR3 contains 14 residues. CDR3 loop: CASSEEKTGNTTYF. The DNA of the CDR3 is TGTGCCAGCAGTGAAGAGAAAACTGGAAACACCACATATTTT. Based on the CDR3 plus reference TRBV25-1 and TRBJ1-3, the full variable domain is EADIYQTPRYLVIGTGKKITLECSQTMGHDKMYWYQQDPGMELHLIHYSYGVNSTEKGDLSSESTVSRIRTEHFPLTLESARPSHTSQYLCASSEEKTGNTTYFGEGSWLTVV.

Concerning this clonotype itself: This sequence may be a read error, since a much larger clone differs from it by one base. In DNA, the CDR3 is TGTGCCAGCAGTGGCGGGCCGGCAAATGAAAAACTGTTTTTT. It specifies CASSGGPANEKLFF. The chain is built from TRBV6-5 and TRBJ1-4, with D uncertain. V gave up 5 bases and J gave up 5 bases, with 12 bases separating them. The CDR3 consists of 14 residues. Germline lookup yields CDR1 MNHEY and CDR2 SVGAGI.

As to this clonotype: A much larger clone differs from this one at a single base, so this may be a read error. The V call is TRBV20-1, the J call TRBJ1-1; 7 nucleotides align to TRBD1. Trimming at V came to 0 bases and at J to 4 bases, leaving 8 bases not matched to a gene. Germline CDR1 DFQATT, CDR2 SNEGSKA (reference sequence). This CDR3 region has 15 residues. CDR3 region: CSAREQGVRGTEAFF. The CDR3 region has the DNA TGCAGTGCTAGAGAGCAGGGGGTCCGGGGCACTGAAGCTTTCTTT.

To note about this clonotype: One base away lies a much larger clone, so this may be a sequencing read error. The chain combines TRBV24-1 with TRBJ1-1, with 7 bases identical to TRBD1. The V segment lost 2 bases and the J segment 11 bases; nucleotides outside the gene matches: 10. The germline V gene encodes CDR1 KGHDR and CDR2 SFDVKD. This CDR3 is 14 amino acids long. The CDR3: CATSDSQGGVDAFF. CDR3 nucleotide sequence: TGTGCCACCAGTGATTCTCAGGGGGGAGTGGACGCTTTCTTT.

V usage is TRBV6-6 and J usage is TRBJ1-1; D is possibly TRBD1 (5 bases). Germline V CDR1 and CDR2: MNHNY, SVGAGI (reference sequence). Trimming took 8 bases from V and 0 from J, leaving 13 bases between them. The CDR3 runs 14 residues. CDR3: CASLEGRLNTEAFF. CDR3 nucleotides: TGTGCCAGCTTAGAGGGACGGTTGAACACTGAAGCTTTCTTT.